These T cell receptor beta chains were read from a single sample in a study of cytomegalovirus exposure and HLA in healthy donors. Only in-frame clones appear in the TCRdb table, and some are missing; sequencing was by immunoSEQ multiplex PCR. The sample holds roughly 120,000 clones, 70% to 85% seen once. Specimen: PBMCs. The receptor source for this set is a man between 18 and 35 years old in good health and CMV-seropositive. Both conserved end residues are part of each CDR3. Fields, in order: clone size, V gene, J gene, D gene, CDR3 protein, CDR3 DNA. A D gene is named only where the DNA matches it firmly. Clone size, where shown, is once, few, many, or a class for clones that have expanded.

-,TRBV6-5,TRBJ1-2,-,CASTSGGSTHGGYTF,TGTGCCAGCACTTCCGGGGGGTCAACTCACGGTGGCTACACCTTC
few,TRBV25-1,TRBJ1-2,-,CASSSEDSWGYGYTF,TGTGCCAGCAGTTCAGAGGACAGTTGGGGCTATGGCTACACCTTC
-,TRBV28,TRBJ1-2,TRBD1,CASSTSDRGGYTF,TGTGCCAGCAGCACCAGCGACAGGGGGGGCTACACCTTC
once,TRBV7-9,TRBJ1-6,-,CASSLGGVGGYNSPLHF,TGTGCCAGCAGCTTAGGGGGGGTCGGCGGCTATAATTCACCCCTCCACTTT
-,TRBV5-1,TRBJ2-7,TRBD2,CASSSGQGTSGKLYEQYF,TGCGCCAGCAGCTCTGGGCAGGGGACTAGCGGGAAGCTCTACGAGCAGTACTTC
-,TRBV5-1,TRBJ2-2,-,CASSLSVGELFF,TGCGCCAGCAGTCTTTCGGTCGGGGAGCTGTTTTTT
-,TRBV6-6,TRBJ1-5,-,CASRTGDQPQHF,TGTGCCAGCAGGACGGGAGATCAGCCCCAGCATTTT
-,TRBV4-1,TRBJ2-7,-,CASSQEGPADFYEQYF,TGCGCCAGCAGCCAAGAAGGACCCGCGGACTTCTACGAGCAGTACTTC
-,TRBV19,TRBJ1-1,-,CASSIRLQPNTEAFF,TGTGCCAGTAGTATTCGCCTACAGCCCAACACTGAAGCTTTCTTT
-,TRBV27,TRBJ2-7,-,CASSSGAYEQYF,TGTGCCAGCAGTTCTGGGGCCTACGAGCAGTACTTC
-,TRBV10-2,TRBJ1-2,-,CASSEGPGNDGGYTF,TGCGCCAGCAGTGAAGGTCCAGGGAATGATGGTGGCTACACCTTC
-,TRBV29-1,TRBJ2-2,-,CSGWANPPGELFF,TGCAGCGGGTGGGCCAACCCTCCCGGGGAGCTGTTTTTT
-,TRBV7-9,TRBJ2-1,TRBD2,CASSLQLAGDEQFF,TGTGCCAGCAGCTTACAGTTAGCGGGCGATGAGCAGTTCTTC
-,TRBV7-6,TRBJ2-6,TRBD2,CASSLGGVGLASAGANVLTF,TGTGCCAGCAGCTTAGGCGGTGTCGGACTAGCTTCGGCGGGGGCCAACGTCCTGACTTTC
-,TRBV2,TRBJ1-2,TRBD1,CASSERGQGLYGYTF,TGTGCCAGCAGTGAAAGGGGACAGGGGCTCTATGGCTACACCTTC
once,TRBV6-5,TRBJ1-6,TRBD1,CASSLGQGYRSPLHF,TGTGCCAGCAGCTTGGGACAGGGATATCGTTCACCCCTCCACTTT
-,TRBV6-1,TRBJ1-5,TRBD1,CASRMTGINQPQHF,TGTGCCAGCAGGATGACAGGGATAAATCAGCCCCAGCATTTT
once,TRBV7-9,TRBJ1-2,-,CASSSFDRINYGYTF,TGTGCCAGCAGCTCATTCGACAGAATTAACTATGGCTACACCTTC
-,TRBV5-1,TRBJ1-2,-,CASTSNLGGDYGYTF,TGCGCCAGCACGTCCAACTTAGGGGGAGACTATGGCTACACCTTC
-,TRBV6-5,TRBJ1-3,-,CASSYPRESGNTIYF,TGTGCCAGCAGTTACCCCCGGGAATCTGGAAACACCATATATTTT
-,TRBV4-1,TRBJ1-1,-,CASTETVTQNTEAFF,TGCGCCAGCACCGAAACAGTGACCCAGAACACTGAAGCTTTCTTT
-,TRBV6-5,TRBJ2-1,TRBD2,CASSYSAGGLHEQFF,TGTGCCAGCAGTTACTCGGCGGGAGGGTTGCATGAGCAGTTCTTC
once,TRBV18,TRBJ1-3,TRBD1,CASSRDRGTGNTIYF,TGTGCCAGCTCACGAGACAGGGGAACTGGAAACACCATATATTTT
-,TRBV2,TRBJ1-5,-,CASSLTGISNQPQHF,TGTGCCAGCAGCCTGACAGGAATTAGCAATCAGCCCCAGCATTTT
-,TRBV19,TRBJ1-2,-,CASSIGTQGNYGYTF,TGTGCCAGTAGTATAGGGACACAGGGAAACTATGGCTACACCTTC
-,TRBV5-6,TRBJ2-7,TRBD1,CASSLGRGLYEQYF,TGTGCCAGCAGCTTGGGCAGGGGGCTTTACGAGCAGTACTTC
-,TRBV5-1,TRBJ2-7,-,CASSLSSYEQYF,TGCGCCAGCAGCTTAAGCTCCTACGAGCAGTACTTC